A single sample is the source of the 29 T cell receptor beta chains below, sequenced in a study of OX40 agonist ivuxolimab in advanced cancers. Sequencing used immunoSEQ multiplex PCR; TCRdb keeps in-frame clones, though not all of them. Counted here are roughly 48,000 clones, roughly 84% occurring once; the ten biggest clones make up 9.9%. Sequenced material: CD4+ or CD8+ T cells sorted from blood, taken in a trial of the OX40 agonist ivuxolimab. The source of these receptors is an adult with an advanced solid tumor such as melanoma, head and neck, liver or kidney cancer.

This chain links TRBV28 with TRBJ1-2; D remains ambiguous. CDR1 MDHEN and CDR2 SYDVKM come from the germline V gene. V gave up 2 bases and J gave up 8 bases, with 9 bases separating them. This CDR3 has 12 amino acids. The CDR3 reads CASSLGPWGYTF. The CDR3 nucleotides read TGTGCCAGCAGTTTAGGCCCCTGGGGCTACACCTTC.

The V gene is TRBV19, the J gene TRBJ2-3; TRBD1 might be the D (5 bases). CDR1 and CDR2 (germline): LNHDA, SQIVND (reference sequence). There are 15 residues in the CDR3. Trimming left V 9 bases short and J 4 bases short, with 20 bases between. CDR3 loop: CASRQSPLRADTQYF. As DNA, the CDR3 is TGTGCCAGCCGACAGTCGCCGCTTAGGGCAGATACGCAGTATTTT.

As regards this clone: Germline is not matched at one junction end, which may reflect a read error. The chain is built from TRBV7-7 and TRBJ1-1, with D possibly TRBD1 on 5 matching bases. The CDR3 totals 16 residues. Germline lookup yields CDR1 SSHAT and CDR2 FNYEAQ (reference sequence). This CDR3 reads CASSLGFRGRGTEAFF. The CDR3 nucleotides are TGTGCTAGCAGCTTAGGGTTTAGGGGACGGGGCACTGAAGCTTTCTTT.

The rearrangement uses TRBV19 and TRBJ1-5, with a tentative D call TRBD1 (5 bases). This CDR3 is built from 15 residues. Between the trimmed V and J ends, which lost 7 bases and 1 base, there was a span of 14 bases. Germline V gene data show CDR1 as LNHDA and CDR2 as SQIVND (reference sequence). In DNA form, the CDR3 reads TGTGCCAGTAAGGGGAAGAGACGGAGCAATCAGCCCCAGCATTTT. It translates to CASKGKRRSNQPQHF.

The gene calls are TRBV5-4 and TRBJ2-3; TRBD2 is a possible D gene (5 bases). The CDR3 loop spans 15 amino acids. V was shortened by 3 bases and J by 6 bases, with 17 bases between the two germline ends. Germline V gene lookup returns CDR1 SGHNT and CDR2 YYREEE (reference sequence). The CDR3 nucleotides are TGTGCCAGCAGCTCCGACCGGGGTAGTATCGATACGCAGTATTTT. It is translated as CASSSDRGSIDTQYF.

CDR3 bases: TGTGCCAGCAGCGCCTCCGGGACAGGGCAATTCGAGCAGTACTTC. This sequence encodes CASSASGTGQFEQYF. This chain joins TRBV9 and TRBJ2-7, with 9 bases that match TRBD1. V shed 3 bases, J shed 6 bases, and the junction held 10 bases outside the gene matches. The CDR3 runs 15 residues. Germline values: CDR1 SGDLS, CDR2 YYNGEE.

The chain carries TRBV7-8 and TRBJ1-2; unclear D gene. Germline lookup yields CDR1 SGHVS and CDR2 FQNEAQ. Trimming took off 5 bases at V and 1 base at J, with 17 bases between the two ends. The CDR3 runs to 16 residues. The CDR3, as DNA: TGTGCCAGCAGCGCACCTTTGAGGGATTTTAACTATGGCTACACCTTC. This sequence encodes CASSAPLRDFNYGYTF.

The chain links TRBV5-1 to TRBJ2-1, with 12 positions matching TRBD1. The CDR3 length is 15 residues. V dropped 4 bases and J dropped 5; count of bases not matched to a gene: 4. The germline CDR1 and CDR2 sequences are SGHRS and YFSETQ. The CDR3, as DNA: TGCGCCAGCAGCCCCGGGGACAGGGGGCACAATGAGCAGTTCTTC. Protein: CASSPGDRGHNEQFF. Filled out from reference TRBV5-1 and TRBJ2-1, the complete variable domain reads KAGVTQTPRYLIKTRGQQVTLSCSPISGHRSVSWYQQTPGQGLQFLFEYFSETQRNKGNFPGRFSGRQFSNSRSEMNVSTLELGDSALYLCASSPGDRGHNEQFFGPGTRLTVL.

V gene TRBV27 combines with J gene TRBJ1-5, with a tentative D call TRBD1 (5 bases). Per the germline V gene, CDR1 is MNHEY and CDR2 is SMNVEV (reference sequence). This CDR3 comprises 15 residues. Trimming cost V 5 bases and J 5 bases, with 16 bases left between them. The chain's CDR3 is CASSERGVVDQPQHF. The DNA of the CDR3 is TGTGCCAGCAGTGAAAGGGGAGTGGTTGATCAGCCCCAGCATTTT.

The J gene is TRBJ2-7, the V gene TRBV27, with 7 bases fitting TRBD2. Germline V gene lookup returns CDR1 MNHEY and CDR2 SMNVEV (reference sequence). V lost 7 bases, J lost 1 base, and 13 bases stayed unmatched. This CDR3 contains 16 residues. CDR3 region: CASMLSGLMSSYEQYF. In DNA form, the CDR3 reads TGTGCCAGCATGCTTAGCGGGCTAATGTCGTCCTACGAGCAGTACTTC.

The V and J genes are TRBV5-7 and TRBJ2-3; 11 bases line up with TRBD2. TRBV5-7 is an ORF, and what it does is uncertain. CDR3 length: 16 residues. With 0 bases clipped from V and 5 bases from J, the junction kept 5 bases outside the gene matches. CDR3 sequence: CASSLELAGGEDTQYF. In DNA, the CDR3 is TGTGCCAGCAGCTTGGAGCTAGCGGGAGGAGAAGATACGCAGTATTTT.

This clone was picked up a small number of times. The chain couples TRBV7-8 to TRBJ1-5, with D hard to call. The CDR3 length is 16 residues. V dropped 1 base and J dropped 7 bases, with 17 bases sitting between them. Germline CDR1 and CDR2: SGHVS and FQNEAQ. CDR3 region: CASSLGWERLGQPQHF. Written as DNA, the CDR3 is TGTGCCAGCAGCTTAGGGTGGGAGCGACTGGGCCAGCCCCAGCATTTT.

The CDR3 loop is CASSLSMGQAYEQYF. The CDR3 DNA reads TGTGCCAGCAGCTTAAGTATGGGACAGGCCTACGAGCAGTACTTC. J is TRBJ2-7 and V is TRBV7-9, with TRBD1 identical over 8 bases. Losses at the gene ends were 2 bases for V and 2 bases for J; bases not matched to a gene: 5. The length of the CDR3 is 15 residues. CDR1 is SEHNR, CDR2 FQNEAQ, per germline (reference sequence).

The chain carries TRBV5-4 and TRBJ2-3; 12 bases are shared with TRBD2. The CDR3 sequence is 16 residues long. The V gene end was trimmed by 0 bases and the J gene end by 6 bases; junction bases not matched to a gene: 5. In germline, CDR1 is SGHNT, CDR2 YYREEE (reference sequence). CDR3 residues: CASSLGTSGTGDTQYF. The CDR3 nucleotides read TGTGCCAGCAGCTTGGGGACTAGCGGGACAGGGGATACGCAGTATTTT.

This clone was detected once. V usage is TRBV4-1 and J usage is TRBJ1-2; the D is unclear. Germline V gives CDR1 MGHRA, CDR2 YSYEKL. V lost 5 bases and J lost 4, with 8 bases in between. This CDR3 has 12 residues. The CDR3 DNA is TGCGCCAGCAGCAGGGTAGGCTATGGCTACACCTTC. Amino acid sequence: CASSRVGYGYTF.

The J gene is TRBJ1-1, the V gene TRBV6-1, with no clear D. V was cut by 6 bases and J by 2 bases, with 7 bases left in between. Germline CDR1 MNHNS, CDR2 SASEGT. CDR3 size: 12 residues. The DNA for the CDR3 is TGTGCCAGCAGGAGGCTTAACACTGAAGCTTTCTTT. Its translation: CASRRLNTEAFF.

V gene TRBV2 combines with J gene TRBJ2-5, with TRBD1 matching over 11 bases. This CDR3 has 16 amino acids. V lost 4 bases, J lost 5 bases, and 9 bases stayed unmatched. Per germline, CDR1 SNHLY and CDR2 FYNNEI. This CDR3 is CASSGGQGAGGETQYF. The CDR3 nucleotides are TGTGCCAGCAGTGGCGGACAGGGGGCCGGAGGGGAGACCCAGTACTTC.

The J gene is TRBJ1-4, the V gene TRBV15; 7 positions match TRBD1. CDR1 and CDR2 from the germline V gene are LNHNV and YYDKDF (reference sequence). The CDR3 is made up of 14 amino acids. V lost 3 bases and J lost 10; bases outside the gene matches: 8. CDR3 nucleotide sequence: TGTGCCACCAGCAGTCGGGACAGCTTAGGAAAACTGTTTTTT. This encodes CATSSRDSLGKLFF. Combining the CDR3 with reference TRBV15 and TRBJ1-4 gives the whole variable domain DAMVIQNPRYQVTQFGKPVTLSCSQTLNHNVMYWYQQKSSQAPKLLFHYYDKDFNNEADTPDNFQSRRPNTSFCFLDIRSPGLGDTAMYLCATSSRDSLGKLFFGSGTQLSVL.

V gene TRBV6-6 combines with J gene TRBJ2-5; possible D gene TRBD2, 5 bases. The V end lost 4 bases, the J end lost 8 bases, and 17 bases lay between the germline ends. The CDR3 length is 14 residues. Germline assignment: CDR1 MNHNY and CDR2 SVGAGI (reference sequence). This CDR3 is CASSSLRAESTQYF. In DNA form, the CDR3 reads TGTGCCAGCAGTTCCCTCCGAGCGGAATCTACCCAGTACTTC.

The rearrangement uses TRBV6-1 and TRBJ2-5, with D perhaps TRBD1 (5 bases). Germline CDR1 reads MNHNS; CDR2 reads SASEGT. The CDR3 extends over 14 amino acids. Trimming removed 0 bases at V and 7 bases at J, with 12 bases between. CDR3 DNA: TGTGCCAGCAGTGAAGCGCACCCCACAGGGACCCAGTACTTC. The encoded protein is CASSEAHPTGTQYF.

This clone came up a few times. This chain links TRBV2 with TRBJ1-1; D gene ambiguous. Per the germline V gene, CDR1 is SNHLY and CDR2 is FYNNEI. The V end was cut by 1 base, the J end by 2 bases, with 5 bases between. CDR3 length: 13 residues. The CDR3 sequence is CASSEVENTEAFF. Here the CDR3 DNA reads TGTGCCAGCAGTGAAGTAGAAAACACTGAAGCTTTCTTT. Complete variable domain (other parts from reference TRBV2 and TRBJ1-1): EPEVTQTPSHQVTQMGQEVILRCVPISNHLYFYWYRQILGQKVEFLVSFYNNEISEKSEIFDDQFSVERPDGSNFTLKIRSTKLEDSAMYFCASSEVENTEAFFGQGTRLTVV.

V usage is TRBV5-5 and J usage is TRBJ1-1; the match to TRBD1 covers 8 bases. Germline CDR1 is SGHKS and CDR2 is YYEKEE (reference sequence). The CDR3 length is 14 residues. V lost 4 bases, J lost 4 bases, and 6 bases stayed unmatched. The CDR3, as DNA: TGTGCCAGCAGCGCCCACACAGGGGGCACTGAAGCTTTCTTT. Translated, it gives CASSAHTGGTEAFF.

The chain links TRBV14 to TRBJ2-3, with D hard to call. CDR3 length: 13 amino acids. Germline V lookup: CDR1 SGHDN, CDR2 FVKESK. Trimming cost V 4 bases and J 3 bases, with 8 bases left between them. The CDR3: CASSPSWTDTQYF. CDR3 in DNA: TGTGCCAGCAGCCCGAGTTGGACAGATACGCAGTATTTT. The full variable domain, with the rest looked up from reference TRBV14 and TRBJ2-3, is EAGVTQFPSHSVIEKGQTVTLRCDPISGHDNLYWYRRVMGKEIKFLLHFVKESKQDESGMPNNRFLAERTGGTYSTLKVQPAELEDSGVYFCASSPSWTDTQYFGPGTRLTVL.

The gene calls are TRBV19 and TRBJ2-2; D call uncertain. CDR3 length equals 15 residues. V was shortened by 10 bases and J by 4 bases, with 19 bases between the two germline ends. Germline CDR1 LNHDA, CDR2 SQIVND (reference sequence). CDR3 DNA: TGTGCCACCTCCAACGGGCCTAGAAGCACCGGGGAGCTGTTTTTT. This gives the protein CATSNGPRSTGELFF.

The chain uses TRBV29-1 and TRBJ1-1, with a possible D match to TRBD1 (5 bases). The length of the CDR3 is 12 residues. From germline, CDR1 is SQVTM and CDR2 ANQGSEA. V was trimmed by 4 bases and J by 4 bases, leaving 10 bases between them. The CDR3 nucleotides are TGCAGCGTTGCCGGGGGAGGCACTGAAGCTTTCTTT. As protein: CSVAGGGTEAFF.

The count of this clone is one. The chain uses TRBV5-1 and TRBJ2-7; 12 nucleotides line up with TRBD1. The CDR3 runs 15 residues. The germline gives CDR1 SGHRS, CDR2 YFSETQ. Trimming took 0 bases from V and 5 from J; bases not matched to a gene: 3. CDR3 protein: CASSLGDRGRNEQYF. The CDR3 bases are TGCGCCAGCAGCTTGGGGGACAGGGGGCGCAACGAGCAGTACTTC.

The CDR3 sequence: CASIRTGVGTEAFF. The CDR3 DNA sequence: TGTGCCAGCATTCGAACCGGGGTAGGCACTGAAGCTTTCTTT. The chain uses TRBV25-1 and TRBJ1-1; D not certain. The germline CDR1 and CDR2 sequences are MGHDK and SYGVNS. Trimming took off 7 bases at V and 4 bases at J, with 16 bases between the two ends. There are 14 residues in the CDR3.

Only one count was recorded for this clone. The chain couples TRBV18 to TRBJ2-1; possible D gene TRBD2, 7 bases. Germline loops: CDR1 KGHSH, CDR2 LQKENI. Trimming pared 4 bases from V and 7 bases from J, leaving 14 bases between. The CDR3 is 14 amino acids. This CDR3 reads CASSLTRGQNEQFF. The DNA for the CDR3 is TGTGCCAGCTCACTTACGCGGGGGCAGAATGAGCAGTTCTTC.

This chain joins TRBV5-1 and TRBJ1-2, with D possibly matching TRBD1 (5 bases). The CDR3 length is 15 residues. Between the trimmed V and J ends, which lost 1 base and 6 bases, there was a span of 16 bases. In germline, CDR1 is SGHRS, CDR2 YFSETQ. The CDR3 protein is CASSLSTREIHGYTF. For the CDR3, the DNA is TGCGCCAGCAGCTTGTCGACCAGGGAAATCCATGGCTACACCTTC.